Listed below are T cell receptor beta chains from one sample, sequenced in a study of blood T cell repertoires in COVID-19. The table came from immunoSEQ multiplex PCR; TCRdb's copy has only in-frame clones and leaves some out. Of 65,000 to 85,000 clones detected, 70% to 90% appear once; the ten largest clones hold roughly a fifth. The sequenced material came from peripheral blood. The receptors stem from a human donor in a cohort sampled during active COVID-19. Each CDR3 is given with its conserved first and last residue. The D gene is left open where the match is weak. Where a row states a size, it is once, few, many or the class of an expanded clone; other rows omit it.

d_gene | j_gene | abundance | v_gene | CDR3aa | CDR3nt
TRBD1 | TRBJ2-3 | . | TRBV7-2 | CASSLEGTGVSDTQYF | TGTGCCAGCAGCCTAGAGGGGACAGGGGTGTCAGATACGCAGTATTTT
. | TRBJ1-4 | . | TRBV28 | CASSLQGATNEKLFF | TGTGCCAGCAGTTTACAAGGGGCAACTAATGAAAAACTGTTTTTT
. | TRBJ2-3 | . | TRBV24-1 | CATSDPKTSTDTQYF | TGTGCCACCAGTGATCCCAAGACAAGCACAGATACGCAGTATTTT
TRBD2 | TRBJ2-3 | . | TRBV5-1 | CASSSRLAGLTDTQYF | TGCGCCAGCAGCTCGAGACTAGCGGGCCTAACAGATACGCAGTATTTT
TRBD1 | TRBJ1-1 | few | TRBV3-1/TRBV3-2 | CASSPMTTGSSEAFF | TGTGCCAGCAGCCCTATGACGACAGGGTCGAGTGAAGCTTTCTTT
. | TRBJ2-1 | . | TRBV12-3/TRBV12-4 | CASSLRTVPRRFF | TGTGCCAGCAGTCTGAGGACAGTCCCGAGGCGGTTCTTC
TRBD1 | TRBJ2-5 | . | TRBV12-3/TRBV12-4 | CASSLRGRETQYF | TGTGCCAGCAGTTTAAGGGGGCGTGAGACCCAGTACTTC
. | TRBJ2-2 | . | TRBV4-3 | CASSQEGGRTGELFF | TGCGCCAGCAGCCAGGAGGGGGGGCGGACCGGGGAGCTGTTTTTT
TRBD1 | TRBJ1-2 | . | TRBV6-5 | CASSYHWTGGYTF | TGTGCCAGCAGTTACCACTGGACAGGAGGCTACACCTTC
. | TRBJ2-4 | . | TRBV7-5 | CARSPDRGLNGEAKNIQYF | TGTGCCAGAAGCCCGGACAGGGGGCTAAATGGGGAAGCCAAAAACATTCAGTACTTC
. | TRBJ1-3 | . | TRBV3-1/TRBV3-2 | CASSQRSRVAGNTIYF | TGTGCCAGCAGCCAAAGGTCCAGGGTAGCAGGAAACACCATATATTTT
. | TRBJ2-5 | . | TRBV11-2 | CASSLGGGGGETQYF | TGTGCCAGCAGCTTAGGGGGAGGGGGAGGAGAGACCCAGTACTTC
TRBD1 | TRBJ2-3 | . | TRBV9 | CASSALTGLWTDTQYF | TGTGCCAGCAGCGCCCTGACAGGGTTATGGACAGATACGCAGTATTTT
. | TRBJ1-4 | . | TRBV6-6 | CASSYGTAIEKLFF | TGTGCCAGCAGTTACGGGACTGCCATTGAAAAACTGTTTTTT
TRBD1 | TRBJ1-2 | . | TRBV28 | CASSLSGTVGYGYTF | TGTGCCAGCAGTTTATCGGGGACAGTGGGCTATGGCTACACCTTC
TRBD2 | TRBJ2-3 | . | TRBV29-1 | CSVVGGLAGPDTQYF | TGCAGCGTTGTCGGGGGACTAGCGGGACCAGATACGCAGTATTTT
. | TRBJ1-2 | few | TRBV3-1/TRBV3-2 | CASSQISGGAGGGYGYTF | TGTGCCAGCAGCCAAATAAGTGGTGGGGCGGGAGGAGGCTATGGCTACACCTTC
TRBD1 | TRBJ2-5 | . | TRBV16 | CASSQGTVQETQYF | TGTGCCAGCAGCCAAGGGACAGTCCAAGAGACCCAGTACTTC
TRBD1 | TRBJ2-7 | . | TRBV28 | CASSPLRDRGYEQYF | TGTGCCAGCAGTCCGCTCCGGGACAGGGGCTACGAGCAGTACTTC
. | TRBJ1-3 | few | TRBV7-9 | CASSLHYGLRGNTIYF | TGTGCCAGCAGCCTCCACTACGGCCTCCGTGGAAACACCATATATTTT
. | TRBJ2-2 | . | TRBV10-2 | CASSETANTGELFF | TGCGCCAGCAGTGAGACAGCGAACACCGGGGAGCTGTTTTTT
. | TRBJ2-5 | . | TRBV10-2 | CASSRDKRETQYF | TGCGCCAGCTCCCGGGACAAGAGGGAGACCCAGTACTTC
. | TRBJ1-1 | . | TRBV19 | CASSISIHTEAFF | TGTGCCAGTAGTATATCAATTCACACTGAAGCTTTCTTT
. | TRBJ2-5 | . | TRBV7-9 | CASSLDGLLRETQYF | TGTGCCAGCAGCTTAGACGGACTATTGAGAGAGACCCAGTACTTC
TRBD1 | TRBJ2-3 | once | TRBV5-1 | CATAPTGMWTDTQYF | TGCGCCACCGCACCGACAGGGATGTGGACAGATACGCAGTATTTT
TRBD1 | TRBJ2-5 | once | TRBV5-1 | CASSWGQTQETQYF | TGCGCCAGCAGCTGGGGACAGACCCAAGAGACCCAGTACTTC
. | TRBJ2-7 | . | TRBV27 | CASSLRTSYEQYF | TGTGCCAGCAGTTTAAGGACTTCCTACGAGCAGTACTTC
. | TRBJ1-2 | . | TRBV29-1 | CSVDQGSRGYGYTF | TGCAGCGTTGATCAGGGGTCGAGGGGCTATGGCTACACCTTC
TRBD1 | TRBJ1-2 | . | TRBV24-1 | CATGTGDGYTF | TGTGCCACCGGGACAGGTGATGGCTACACCTTC
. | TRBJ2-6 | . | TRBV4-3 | CASSQDLQGTGANVLTF | TGCGCCAGCAGCCAAGATCTTCAGGGGACTGGGGCCAACGTCCTGACTTTC
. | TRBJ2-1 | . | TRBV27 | CASSFLGGTLNNEQFF | TGTGCCAGCAGTTTTTTGGGCGGGACCTTAAACAATGAGCAGTTCTTC
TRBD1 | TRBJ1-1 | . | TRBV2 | CASRQGGVNTEAFF | TGTGCCAGCAGACAGGGGGGGGTGAACACTGAAGCTTTCTTT
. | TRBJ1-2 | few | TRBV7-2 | CASRPTRRIVHGYTF | TGTGCCAGCAGGCCGACAAGACGCATCGTTCATGGCTACACCTTC
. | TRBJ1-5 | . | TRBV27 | CASRTGTNNQPQHF | TGTGCCAGCAGGACCGGGACAAACAATCAGCCCCAGCATTTT
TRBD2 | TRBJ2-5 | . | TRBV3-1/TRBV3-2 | CASSQASSGGSQTQYF | TGTGCCAGCAGCCAAGCCTCTAGCGGGGGGAGCCAGACCCAGTACTTC
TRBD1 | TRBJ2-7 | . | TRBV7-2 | CASSLETGSSYEQYF | TGTGCCAGCAGCTTAGAGACAGGGAGCTCCTACGAGCAGTACTTC
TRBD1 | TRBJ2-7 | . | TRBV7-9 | CASSLAGTVSYEQYF | TGTGCCAGCAGCTTAGCCGGGACAGTCTCCTACGAGCAGTACTTC
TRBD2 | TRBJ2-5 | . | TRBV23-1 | CASSQPTKKRGQETQYF | TGCGCCAGCAGTCAACCAACAAAGAAGCGGGGTCAAGAGACCCAGTACTTC
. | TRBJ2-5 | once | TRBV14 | CASSQVLYQETQYF | TGTGCCAGCAGCCAAGTCTTGTACCAAGAGACCCAGTACTTC
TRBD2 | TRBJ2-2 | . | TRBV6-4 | CASSERGTSVNTGELFF | TGTGCCAGCAGTGAGAGGGGAACTAGCGTGAACACCGGGGAGCTGTTTTTT
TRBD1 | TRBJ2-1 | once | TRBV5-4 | CASSTRGYEQFF | TGTGCCAGCAGCACCAGGGGGTATGAGCAGTTCTTC
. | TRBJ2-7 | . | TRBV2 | CASSERKGFHEQYF | TGTGCCAGCAGTGAAAGAAAGGGGTTCCACGAGCAGTACTTC
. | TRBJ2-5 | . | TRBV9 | CASSVELHTETQYF | TGTGCCAGCAGCGTAGAACTACACACGGAGACCCAGTACTTC
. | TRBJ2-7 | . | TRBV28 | CASSSSLAVYEQYF | TGTGCCAGCAGTTCCTCTCTAGCTGTTTACGAGCAGTACTTC